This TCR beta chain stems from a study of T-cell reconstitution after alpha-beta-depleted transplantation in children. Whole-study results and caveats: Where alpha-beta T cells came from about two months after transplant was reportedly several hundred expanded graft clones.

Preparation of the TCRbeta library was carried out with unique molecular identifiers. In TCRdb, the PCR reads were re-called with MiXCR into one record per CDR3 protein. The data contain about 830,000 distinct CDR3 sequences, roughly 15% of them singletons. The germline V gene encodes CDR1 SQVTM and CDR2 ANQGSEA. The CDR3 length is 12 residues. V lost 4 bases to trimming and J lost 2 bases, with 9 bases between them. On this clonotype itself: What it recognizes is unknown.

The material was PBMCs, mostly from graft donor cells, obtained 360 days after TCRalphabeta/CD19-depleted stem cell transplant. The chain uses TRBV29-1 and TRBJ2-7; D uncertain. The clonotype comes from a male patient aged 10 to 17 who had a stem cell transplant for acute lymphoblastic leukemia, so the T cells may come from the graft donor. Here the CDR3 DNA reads TGCAGCGTTGCTTTCGATCCCTACGAGCAGTACTTC. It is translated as CSVAFDPYEQYF.